Listed here are 8 T cell receptor beta chains from one sample, sequenced in a study of blood T cell repertoires in COVID-19. Clones were sequenced by immunoSEQ multiplex PCR, and TCRdb holds only the in-frame ones, with some missing. The sample holds about 74,000 clones; less than 95% are singletons and the top ten take 4.8%. The sequenced sample consisted of peripheral blood. Receptors were obtained from a woman aged 60-75 years with active COVID-19.

The rearrangement uses TRBV28 and TRBJ2-1; 16 bases map to TRBD2. The germline CDR1 and CDR2 sequences are MDHEN and SYDVKM. V lost 6 bases, J lost 8 bases, and 4 bases stayed unmatched. The CDR3 loop spans 15 amino acids. The CDR3 loop reads CASRGGTSGRDEQFF. The DNA of the CDR3 is TGTGCCAGCAGGGGGGGGACTAGCGGGAGGGATGAGCAGTTCTTC. The full variable domain, its missing parts supplied by reference TRBV28 and TRBJ2-1, is DVKVTQSSRYLVKRTGEKVFLECVQDMDHENMFWYRQDPGLGLRLIYFSYDVKMKEKGDIPEGYSVSREKKERFSLILESASTNQTSMYLCASRGGTSGRDEQFFGPGTRLTVL.

The rearrangement links TRBV27 to TRBJ2-2, with TRBD2 matching 9 bases. The CDR3 has 16 amino acids. Unmatched junction bases numbered 9, after V lost 4 bases and J lost 6 bases. Germline CDR1 MNHEY, CDR2 SMNVEV (reference sequence). The CDR3 nucleotides are TGTGCCAGCAGTTCTCTCAGCGGGAGGCCATCCGGGGAGCTGTTTTTT. Translation gives CASSSLSGRPSGELFF.

DNA of the CDR3: TGTGCCAGCACAATAGCGGGAGGAAGGGGCGGGGCATACAATGAGCAGTTCTTC. Its protein is CASTIAGGRGGAYNEQFF. V usage is TRBV27 and J usage is TRBJ2-1; TRBD2 agrees at 10 bases. CDR3 length equals 18 residues. Per the germline V gene, CDR1 is MNHEY and CDR2 is SMNVEV (reference sequence). V was pared by 7 bases and J by 4 bases, with 16 bases of the junction left unmatched.

This clone was observed a single time. The gene calls are TRBV28 and TRBJ1-5, with 9 bases aligning to TRBD1. This CDR3 has 15 amino acids. The ends lost 2 bases at V and 5 bases at J; junction bases unmatched: 4. Germline V gene sequence: CDR1 MDHEN, CDR2 SYDVKM. In nucleotides, the CDR3 is TGTGCCAGCAGTTTACACAGGGGGCGTGATCAGCCCCAGCATTTT. Translated: CASSLHRGRDQPQHF.

V gene TRBV28 combines with J gene TRBJ2-1, with 10 bases aligning to TRBD2. The V and J ends lost 6 bases and 5 bases, in that order; junction bases with no gene match: 7. From germline, CDR1 is MDHEN and CDR2 SYDVKM. The length of the CDR3 is 15 residues. Written as DNA, the CDR3 is TGTGCCAGCAGGTCGACTAGCGGGTCCGACAATGAGCAGTTCTTC. Translation gives CASRSTSGSDNEQFF.

V usage is TRBV2 and J usage is TRBJ2-1, with a tentative D call TRBD1 (5 bases). The V gene lost 4 bases and the J gene lost 1 base, with 8 bases spanning the gap. The CDR3 contains 14 residues. Germline CDR1 SNHLY, CDR2 FYNNEI. DNA for the CDR3: TGTGCCAGCAGTGTGACAGTGTCCTACAATGAGCAGTTCTTC. Its protein is CASSVTVSYNEQFF.

The genes are TRBV28 and TRBJ1-2, with TRBD1 as a possible D gene (5 bases). Looked up from germline, CDR1 is MDHEN and CDR2 is SYDVKM. The CDR3 runs 15 residues. The V end lost 6 bases, the J end lost 0 bases, and 14 bases lay between the germline ends. DNA for the CDR3: TGTGCCAGCAGGCTTTTTCAGGGATCTAACTATGGCTACACCTTC. Its translation: CASRLFQGSNYGYTF.

The CDR3 DNA follows: TGTGCCAGCAGCTTAGTCCCCAGCGCCGACAATGAGCAGTTCTTC. Translating it yields CASSLVPSADNEQFF. The genes are TRBV11-2 and TRBJ2-1; D gene unclear. CDR1 and CDR2 (germline): SGHAT, FQNNGV. Trimming removed 1 base from V and 5 bases from J, with 12 bases in between. The CDR3 sequence is 15 residues long.